A single sample gave rise to the 32 T cell receptor beta chains below, sequenced in a study of control samples from healthy donors and cancer patients. The repertoire was sequenced with immunoSEQ multiplex PCR; TCRdb's copy has only in-frame clones and lacks some. There are 65,000 to 90,000 clones in the sample; about 94% occur only once, and under 3.5% lies in the top ten. The sample was blood. The receptors come from a woman aged 30 to 39 in good health.

The CDR3 reads CASSFIFSNQPQHF. CDR3 bases: TGTGCCAGCAGTTTCATCTTTAGCAATCAGCCCCAGCATTTT. The V gene is TRBV27, the J gene TRBJ1-5; D is unresolved. The CDR3 is 14 amino acids. Germline V gene data show CDR1 as MNHEY and CDR2 as SMNVEV (reference sequence). Trimming shortened V by 3 bases and J by 0 bases, and 6 bases separated the two germline ends.

The DNA of the CDR3 is TGTGCCAGCAGCTCCCCCGGACTAGCGGAAGAGACCCAGTACTTC. It is translated as CASSSPGLAEETQYF. The chain recombines TRBV5-4 with TRBJ2-5; 10 nucleotides align to TRBD2. J lost 3 bases, V lost 3 bases, and 5 bases had no gene match. The germline V gene encodes CDR1 SGHNT and CDR2 YYREEE (reference sequence). The CDR3 totals 15 residues.

J is TRBJ1-1 and V is TRBV6-5, with D perhaps matching TRBD1 (5 bases). Germline loops: CDR1 MNHEY, CDR2 SVGAGI. V dropped 6 bases and J dropped 5 bases, with 13 bases sitting between them. The CDR3 totals 13 residues. The CDR3 bases are TGTGCCAGCAGACAGGCCGGGGGGACTGAAGCTTTCTTT. This translates into CASRQAGGTEAFF.

The chain has TRBV29-1 and TRBJ1-1, with a tentative D call TRBD1 (5 bases). Trimming removed 6 bases from V and 7 bases from J, with 12 bases in between. The germline gives CDR1 SQVTM, CDR2 ANQGSEA. This CDR3 comprises 11 residues. CDR3 nucleotides: TGCAGCGTCGGGACTTCCGATGAAGCTTTCTTT. The encoded protein is CSVGTSDEAFF.

The chain recombines TRBV15 with TRBJ2-1, with 8 bases aligning to TRBD1. The germline gives CDR1 LNHNV, CDR2 YYDKDF (reference sequence). V shed 4 bases and J 8 bases; nucleotides not matched to a gene: 10. This CDR3 has 15 residues. Here the CDR3 DNA reads TGTGCCACCAGCACAGGGGGCTCACTCCCCCATGAGCAGTTCTTC. Translation: CATSTGGSLPHEQFF. The variable domain in full, with the rest retrieved from reference TRBV15 and TRBJ2-1, is DAMVIQNPRYQVTQFGKPVTLSCSQTLNHNVMYWYQQKSSQAPKLLFHYYDKDFNNEADTPDNFQSRRPNTSFCFLDIRSPGLGDTAMYLCATSTGGSLPHEQFFGPGTRLTVL.

This chain joins TRBV18 and TRBJ1-6; 8 positions agree with TRBD1. Germline lookup yields CDR1 KGHSH and CDR2 LQKENI. The J segment lost 7 bases and the V segment lost 6 bases, leaving 5 bases of the junction unmatched. The CDR3 runs to 14 residues. CDR3 sequence (DNA): TGTGCCAGCTCGTCCCAGGGGGCCAATTCACCCCTCCACTTT. Translation gives CASSSQGANSPLHF.

The chain links TRBV10-3 to TRBJ1-1; TRBD1 is a possible D gene (5 bases). CDR1 and CDR2 (germline): ENHRY, SYGVKD. Trimming pared 6 bases from V and 2 bases from J, leaving 10 bases between. The length of the CDR3 is 13 residues. Here the CDR3 reads CAIRATANTEAFF. In DNA, the CDR3 is TGTGCCATCAGGGCGACAGCAAACACTGAAGCTTTCTTT.

The chain recombines TRBV3-1 (or the pseudogene TRBV3-2) with TRBJ2-3; 10 bases are shared with TRBD2. The CDR3 is made up of 18 amino acids. Per germline, CDR1 LGHDT and CDR2 YNNKEL (reference sequence). V was clipped by 0 bases and J by 4 bases; unmatched bases: 10. The CDR3 spells CASSQERRRLAGPDTQYF. The CDR3 region has the DNA TGTGCCAGCAGCCAAGAAAGGAGAAGACTAGCGGGCCCAGATACGCAGTATTTT.

This clone came up a few times. J is TRBJ1-5 and V is TRBV6-5; weak D call: TRBD1 (5 bases). Germline V gene lookup returns CDR1 MNHEY and CDR2 SVGAGI. Between the trimmed V and J ends, which lost 2 bases and 6 bases, there was a span of 11 bases. The CDR3 is 14 residues long. The CDR3 DNA follows: TGTGCCAGCAGTTACAGCAGGGTTTCTCAGCCCCAGCATTTT. Translation: CASSYSRVSQPQHF.

This clone was seen just once. V is TRBV12-3 or TRBV12-4 and J is TRBJ2-7; no clear D. CDR3 length equals 13 residues. The V end lost 5 bases, the J end lost 5 bases, and 13 bases lay between the germline ends. DNA of the CDR3: TGTGCCAGCAGTAGACTTAGCCCGAACGAGCAGTACTTC. Translation: CASSRLSPNEQYF.

J is TRBJ1-1 and V is TRBV7-5; the table's D call of TRBD1 was not tested on the DNA. TRBV7-5 is a listed pseudogene. The CDR3 is made up of 13 amino acids. The CDR3 sequence is CARSPRMNTEAFF. CDR3 DNA sequence: TGTGCCAGAAGCCCCAGAATGAACACTGAAGCTTTCTTT.

The genes are TRBV5-6 and TRBJ1-6; perhaps TRBD1 as D (5 bases). Trimming shortened V by 5 bases and J by 10 bases, and 22 bases separated the two germline ends. The CDR3 totals 16 residues. The V gene's germline CDR1 is SGHDT and CDR2 YYEEEE. The CDR3: CASSYPVGRVASPLHF. CDR3 in DNA: TGTGCCAGCAGTTACCCGGTGGGACGGGTGGCATCACCCCTCCACTTT.

The chain links TRBV6-6 to TRBJ2-7; D is ambiguous. Germline loops: CDR1 MNHNY, CDR2 SVGAGI (reference sequence). Trimming took 8 bases from V and 3 from J, leaving 8 bases between them. The CDR3 is 11 amino acids. In DNA, the CDR3 is TGTGCCAGCCCCCGCGACTACGAGCAGTACGTC. This sequence encodes CASPRDYEQYV.

The J gene is TRBJ2-1, the V gene TRBV27; D uncertain. Deletions cut 1 base from V and 4 bases from J, with 8 bases between. In germline, CDR1 is MNHEY, CDR2 SMNVEV (reference sequence). The CDR3 has 14 residues. CDR3 sequence: CASSLLDGYNEQFF. CDR3 sequence (DNA): TGTGCCAGCAGTTTATTGGACGGGTACAATGAGCAGTTCTTC.

This sequence joins TRBV5-8 and TRBJ2-1; tentative D call: TRBD1 (6 bases). This CDR3 has 15 residues. The germline V gene has CDR1 SGHTS and CDR2 YDEGEE. The V end lost 0 bases, the J end lost 6 bases, and 13 bases lay between the germline ends. The CDR3 DNA sequence: TGTGCCAGCAGCTTGGAGGTCCGGACAGTCAATGAGCAGTTCTTC. Translation gives CASSLEVRTVNEQFF.

J is TRBJ1-5 and V is TRBV6-5; no clear D. Trimming pared 6 bases from V and 3 bases from J, leaving 12 bases between. This CDR3 is 14 amino acids long. CDR1 is MNHEY, CDR2 SVGAGI, per germline. The chain's CDR3 is CASRRNRDNQPQHF. CDR3 nucleotides: TGTGCCAGCAGGAGGAACAGAGACAATCAGCCCCAGCATTTT.

This clone was detected once. This chain joins TRBV5-1 and TRBJ1-1; D might be TRBD1 (5 bases). Germline-derived CDR1 and CDR2 are SGHRS and YFSETQ. The length of the CDR3 is 15 residues. Trimming took 5 bases from V and 6 from J, leaving 20 bases between them. CDR3 DNA sequence: TGCGCCAGCAGTTCCTACCGGGGCCCGCTAGCTGAAGCTTTCTTT. This translates into CASSSYRGPLAEAFF.

The chain is built from TRBV7-9 and TRBJ1-1; D remains unclear. V gave up 5 bases and J gave up 7 bases, with 14 bases separating them. CDR3 length: 13 amino acids. The germline V gene encodes CDR1 SEHNR and CDR2 FQNEAQ (reference sequence). Here the CDR3 reads CASSLTPLDEAFF. In nucleotides, the CDR3 is TGTGCCAGCAGCCTAACCCCGCTAGATGAAGCTTTCTTT.

V is TRBV19 and J is TRBJ1-3; the D is unclear. Germline CDR1 reads LNHDA; CDR2 reads SQIVND (reference sequence). V was trimmed by 5 bases and J by 0 bases, leaving 11 bases between them. CDR3 length equals 15 residues. CDR3 in DNA: TGTGCCAGTAGTTTGGTCCACCTCTCTGGAAACACCATATATTTT. It is translated as CASSLVHLSGNTIYF.

This clone was picked up one time. The V gene is TRBV7-9, the J gene TRBJ1-5; D unclear. V lost 8 bases, J lost 6 bases, and 11 bases lay in between. The CDR3 runs to 12 residues. The germline V gene encodes CDR1 SEHNR and CDR2 FQNEAQ (reference sequence). The DNA of the CDR3 is TGTGCCAGCGGATTGGGGAGTCAGCCCCAGCATTTT. It codes for CASGLGSQPQHF.

The chain has TRBV14 and TRBJ1-1, with unresolved D. In germline, CDR1 is SGHDN, CDR2 FVKESK. The CDR3 is 13 amino acids. V shed 1 base and J shed 5 bases, with 8 bases lying between them. The CDR3 DNA reads TGTGCCAGCAGCCAAGTCCTAGGGACTGAAGCTTTCTTT. Translating it yields CASSQVLGTEAFF.

The chain carries TRBV3-1 (or the pseudogene TRBV3-2) and TRBJ1-1, with a possible D match to TRBD1 (6 bases). This CDR3 is built from 13 residues. With 7 bases removed from V and 11 bases from J, the gap between germline ends came to 20 bases. Per germline, CDR1 LGHDT and CDR2 YNNKEL (reference sequence). CDR3 loop: CASKDLDSSDAFF. CDR3 DNA sequence: TGTGCCAGCAAAGACTTGGACAGTTCGGATGCTTTCTTT.

This clone was seen just once. CDR3 sequence reads: CASSRWDRASTEAFF. CDR3 DNA: TGTGCCAGCAGCCGGTGGGACAGGGCTTCTACTGAAGCTTTCTTT. The chain combines TRBV7-3 with TRBJ1-1; 9 bases are shared with TRBD1. With V trimmed by 5 bases and J by 5 bases, 9 bases remained unmatched. The CDR3 covers 15 residues. CDR1 SGHTA and CDR2 FQGTGA come from the germline V gene.

The V gene is TRBV2, the J gene TRBJ1-5; D gene unclear. Germline V gene sequence: CDR1 SNHLY, CDR2 FYNNEI. Trimming left V 2 bases short and J 4 bases short, with 18 bases between. This CDR3 contains 17 residues. CDR3: CASSEWVVGRGNQPQHF. The CDR3 DNA follows: TGTGCCAGCAGTGAATGGGTAGTTGGACGGGGAAATCAGCCCCAGCATTTT.

The chain couples TRBV7-9 to TRBJ1-1; possibly TRBD1 for D (5 bases). The CDR3 has 14 amino acids. CDR1 SEHNR and CDR2 FQNEAQ come from the germline V gene (reference sequence). Trimming shortened V by 4 bases and J by 1 base, and 10 bases separated the two germline ends. CDR3 protein: CASSSTAKNTEAFF. The CDR3 DNA reads as TGTGCCAGCAGCTCGACAGCGAAGAACACTGAAGCTTTCTTT.

V and J are TRBV2 and TRBJ1-5, with 8 positions matching TRBD1. Germline V CDR1 and CDR2: SNHLY, FYNNEI. V dropped 6 bases and J dropped 3; count of bases not matched to a gene: 4. This CDR3 has 14 residues. CDR3 loop: CASSRTGTNQPQHF. The CDR3 DNA is TGTGCCAGCAGCCGGACAGGGACCAATCAGCCCCAGCATTTT.

The rearrangement joins TRBV7-6 to TRBJ2-6; 8 bases map to TRBD1. Trimming took 5 bases from V and 0 from J; bases not matched to a gene: 6. This CDR3 region has 17 residues. Germline loops: CDR1 SGHVS, CDR2 FNYEAQ. The CDR3 loop is CASSPGQGNSGANVLTF. As DNA, the CDR3 is TGTGCCAGCAGCCCAGGACAGGGAAACTCTGGGGCCAACGTCCTGACTTTC.

V and J are TRBV7-9 and TRBJ2-4; D unclear. The CDR3 consists of 15 residues. V was shortened by 5 bases and J by 0 bases, with 11 bases between the two germline ends. The germline V gene has CDR1 SEHNR and CDR2 FQNEAQ (reference sequence). The CDR3 nucleotides read TGTGCCAGCAGCCCATCGGTCCTAGCCAAAAACATTCAGTACTTC. It yields the protein CASSPSVLAKNIQYF.

This chain uses TRBV5-1 with TRBJ1-2; 8 bases fit TRBD1. The CDR3 is 15 residues long. The V gene end was trimmed by 4 bases and the J gene end by 8 bases; junction bases not matched to a gene: 13. Germline-derived CDR1 and CDR2 are SGHRS and YFSETQ. The CDR3 spells CASSHRQGLETGYTF. The CDR3 nucleotides read TGCGCCAGCAGCCACCGACAGGGGCTCGAAACGGGCTACACCTTC.

The chain has TRBV25-1 and TRBJ1-5, with TRBD1 as a possible D gene (5 bases). Germline V gene data show CDR1 as MGHDK and CDR2 as SYGVNS. Trimming cost V 5 bases and J 5 bases, with 16 bases left between them. CDR3 length equals 15 residues. The CDR3 coding sequence is TGTGCCAGCAGTAGAGGCGGGCAGGGTCATCAGCCCCAGCATTTT. Translating it yields CASSRGGQGHQPQHF.

The chain joins TRBV24-1 to TRBJ1-6, with a weak D call TRBD1 (5 bases). The CDR3 consists of 19 residues. Trimming pared 3 bases from V and 8 bases from J, leaving 25 bases between. Per germline, CDR1 KGHDR and CDR2 SFDVKD. CDR3 residues: CATSDVPKDIGTRDSPLHF. As DNA, the CDR3 is TGTGCCACCAGTGATGTTCCCAAAGATATCGGGACGAGGGATTCACCCCTCCACTTT.

This chain joins TRBV10-3 and TRBJ2-1; D ambiguous. CDR1 and CDR2 from the germline V gene are ENHRY and SYGVKD. V was cut by 0 bases and J by 6 bases, with 9 bases left in between. This CDR3 is built from 14 residues. CDR3 sequence: CAISESKSGNEQFF. The DNA for the CDR3 is TGTGCCATCAGTGAGTCGAAGTCAGGCAATGAGCAGTTCTTC.